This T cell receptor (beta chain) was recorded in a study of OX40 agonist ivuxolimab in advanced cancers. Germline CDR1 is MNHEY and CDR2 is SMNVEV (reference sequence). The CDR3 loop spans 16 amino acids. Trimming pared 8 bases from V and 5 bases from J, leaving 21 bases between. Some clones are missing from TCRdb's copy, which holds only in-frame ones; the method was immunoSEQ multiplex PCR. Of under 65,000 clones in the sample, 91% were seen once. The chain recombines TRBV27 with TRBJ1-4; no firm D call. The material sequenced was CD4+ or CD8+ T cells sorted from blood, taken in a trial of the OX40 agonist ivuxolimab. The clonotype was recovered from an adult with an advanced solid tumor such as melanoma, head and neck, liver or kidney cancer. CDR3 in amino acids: CASGAEAGRLNEKLFF. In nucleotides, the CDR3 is TGTGCCAGCGGTGCGGAGGCGGGCAGGCTGAATGAAAAACTGTTTTTT.